This T cell receptor (beta chain) came from a study of blood T cell repertoires in COVID-19. About the study: Samples taken during acute and convalescent COVID-19 were collected in the United States, Italy and Spain.

Per germline, CDR1 MNHNY and CDR2 SVGAGI (reference sequence). The CDR3 is made up of 12 amino acids. Trimming stripped 6 bases from V and 2 bases from J, with 5 bases between. Only in-frame clones appear in the TCRdb table, and some are missing; sequencing was by immunoSEQ multiplex PCR. The repertoire consists of about 300,000 clones, with roughly nine tenths occurring once and the leading ten covering approximately 6.5%. The J gene is TRBJ1-5, the V gene TRBV6-6; D uncertain. Sequencing used peripheral blood. The receptor's source is a man between 18 and 35 years old who had recovered from COVID-19. CDR3 residues: CASRQGNQPQHF. The DNA for the CDR3 is TGTGCCAGCAGGCAGGGCAATCAGCCCCAGCATTTT.